This paragraph reports one T cell receptor beta chain. In germline, CDR1 is SNHLY, CDR2 FYNNEI. V lost 3 bases and J lost 1; bases outside the gene matches: 7. This CDR3 has 17 residues. How the authors handled the data: How many nucleated cells were present was estimated from reference gene primer amplification. Clones were read by immunoSEQ multiplex PCR, and TCRdb kept only the in-frame ones, dropping some. V and J calls and clone size are as listed in that table; D and trimming were resolved from the DNA. The table shows about 170,000 clones, with roughly 83% occurring only once. The data are from a study of blood T cell repertoires in COVID-19. Overall study: Sources were T cells, B-cell-depleted T cells, or PBMCs; the material itself was cDNA or gDNA.

Individuals aged about 18 to 90 years were recruited from 24 US areas. Cohort 3 recovered donors had two negative PCRs, clearance, or symptom resolution. The sequenced material came from PBMCs or T cells enriched from blood (not recorded which). The chain is built from TRBV2 and TRBJ1-3, with TRBD1 identical over 9 bases. The sequence was collected from a woman aged 50 to 65 who had recovered from COVID-19. CDR3 bases: TGTGCCAGCAGTGAGGTGGGACAGGGAGTTTCTGGAAACACCATATATTTT. Translated: CASSEVGQGVSGNTIYF.